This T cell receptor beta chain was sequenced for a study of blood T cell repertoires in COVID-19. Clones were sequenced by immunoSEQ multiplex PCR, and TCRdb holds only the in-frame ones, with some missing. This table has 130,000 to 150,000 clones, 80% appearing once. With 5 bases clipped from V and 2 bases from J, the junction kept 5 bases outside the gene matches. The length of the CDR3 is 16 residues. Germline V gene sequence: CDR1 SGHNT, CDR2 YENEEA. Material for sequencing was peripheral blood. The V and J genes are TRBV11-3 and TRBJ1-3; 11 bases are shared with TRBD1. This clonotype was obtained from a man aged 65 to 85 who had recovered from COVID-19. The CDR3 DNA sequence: TGTGCCAGCAGCGCTGGACAGGGGGCAACTGGAAACACCATATATTTT. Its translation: CASSAGQGATGNTIYF.